A selection of T cell receptor beta chains follows, all from one sample in a study of blood T cell repertoires in COVID-19. The table came from immunoSEQ multiplex PCR; TCRdb's copy has only in-frame clones and leaves some out. This sample has roughly 250,000 clones, with approximately 81% found just once. Material for sequencing was peripheral blood. The receptors stem from a man aged 40-55 years with acute or convalescent COVID-19. Each CDR3 is given with its conserved first and last residue. D genes are given only for firm matches. The size of a clone is reported for some rows only, either as once, few or many, or as a class for expanded clones.

.	.	TRBV7-8	TRBJ2-2	CASSLERGRVWRELFF	TGTGCCAGCAGCTTAGAAAGGGGCAGGGTCTGGCGGGAGCTGTTTTTT
.	once	TRBV25-1	TRBJ1-6	CASSAPGGSYNSPLHF	TGTGCCAGCAGTGCCCCGGGGGGGTCCTATAATTCACCCCTCCACTTT
TRBD2	.	TRBV9	TRBJ2-7	CASSVVPGGPGGEQYF	TGTGCCAGCAGCGTAGTCCCGGGGGGGCCAGGAGGGGAGCAGTACTTC
TRBD1	.	TRBV19	TRBJ2-7	CASSPPERTGDPQQYF	TGTGCCAGTAGCCCGCCCGAGAGGACAGGGGACCCGCAACAGTACTTC
.	once	TRBV5-4	TRBJ1-2	CASSLASGGRGGYTF	TGTGCCAGCAGCTTGGCCAGCGGGGGGCGCGGTGGCTACACCTTC
TRBD2	.	TRBV10-3	TRBJ2-6	CAISESLPSGGVGANVLTF	TGTGCCATCAGTGAGTCGTTGCCTAGCGGGGGGGTAGGGGCCAACGTCCTGACTTTC
.	.	TRBV14	TRBJ2-3	CASSQDKGALTLGGGITDTQYF	TGTGCCAGCAGCCAAGATAAAGGGGCTCTTACCCTAGGCGGGGGCATCACAGATACGCAGTATTTT
.	.	TRBV5-4	TRBJ1-2	CASSPSPGKDYGYTF	TGTGCCAGCAGCCCTTCCCCGGGGAAGGACTATGGCTACACCTTC
.	.	TRBV27	TRBJ1-2	CASSLFRQSGGYTF	TGTGCCAGCAGTTTATTTAGACAATCTGGGGGCTACACCTTC
TRBD1	.	TRBV5-1	TRBJ1-1	CASSFTGGVTEAFF	TGCGCCAGCAGTTTTACAGGGGGCGTCACTGAAGCTTTCTTT
.	.	TRBV3-1/TRBV3-2	TRBJ2-7	CASSLALSEQYF	TGTGCCAGCAGCCTAGCCCTGAGCGAGCAGTACTTC
TRBD1	.	TRBV5-6	TRBJ1-1	CASSSRDRAKNTEAFF	TGTGCCAGCAGCTCCCGGGACAGGGCCAAGAACACTGAAGCTTTCTTT
TRBD2	.	TRBV18	TRBJ2-1	CASSGGATSGATSSYNEQFF	TGTGCCAGCTCCGGGGGGGCGACTAGCGGGGCCACCAGCTCCTACAATGAGCAGTTCTTC
.	.	TRBV5-4	TRBJ2-7	CASSRGAGEQYF	TGTGCCAGCAGCCGGGGGGCGGGCGAGCAGTACTTC
TRBD2	.	TRBV30	TRBJ2-7	CAWGAGDEQYF	TGTGCCTGGGGGGCGGGGGACGAGCAGTACTTC
.	.	TRBV6-1	TRBJ1-1	CASTERQYTEAFF	TGTGCCAGCACCGAACGACAGTACACTGAAGCTTTCTTT
TRBD2	.	TRBV11-3	TRBJ2-3	CASSSMTSGGGTQYF	TGTGCCAGCAGCTCTATGACTAGCGGGGGGGGCACGCAGTATTTT
.	few	TRBV6-5	TRBJ1-5	CASSRQGGQPQHF	TGTGCCAGCAGTAGGCAGGGAGGCCAGCCCCAGCATTTT
TRBD1	.	TRBV11-2	TRBJ1-3	CASSKGQSFSGNTIYF	TGTGCCAGCAGCAAGGGACAGTCCTTCTCTGGAAACACCATATATTTT
.	.	TRBV29-1	TRBJ1-2	CSVGQGVGVDGYTF	TGCAGCGTTGGGCAAGGGGTGGGCGTCGATGGCTACACCTTC
TRBD1	.	TRBV19	TRBJ1-1	CATTPDRAKNTEAFF	TGTGCCACCACTCCGGACAGGGCCAAGAACACTGAAGCTTTCTTT
.	.	TRBV21-1	TRBJ2-7	CASDAGIYEQYF	TGTGCCAGCGACGCAGGGATCTACGAGCAGTACTTC
.	.	TRBV5-6	TRBJ2-5	CASSRDSDPWTQYF	TGTGCCAGCAGCAGGGACTCAGACCCCTGGACCCAGTACTTC
.	.	TRBV5-1	TRBJ2-3	CASSLSGLSTDTQYF	TGCGCCAGCAGCTTGTCAGGGCTAAGCACAGATACGCAGTATTTT
.	.	TRBV7-9	TRBJ2-6	CASRVGRDTAATGANVLTF	TGTGCCAGCAGGGTAGGAAGGGACACGGCAGCGACGGGGGCCAACGTCCTGACTTTC